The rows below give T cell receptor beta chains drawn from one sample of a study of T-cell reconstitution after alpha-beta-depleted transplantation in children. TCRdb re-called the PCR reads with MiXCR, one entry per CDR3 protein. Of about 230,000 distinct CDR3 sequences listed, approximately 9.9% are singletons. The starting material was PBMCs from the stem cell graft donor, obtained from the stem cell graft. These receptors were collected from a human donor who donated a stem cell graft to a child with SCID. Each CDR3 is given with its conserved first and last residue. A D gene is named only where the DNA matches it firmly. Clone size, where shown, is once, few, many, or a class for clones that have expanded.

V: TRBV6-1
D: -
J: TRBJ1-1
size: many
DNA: TGTGCCAGCAGTGTGGAGGGTCGGACTGAAGCTTTCTTT
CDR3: CASSVEGRTEAFF

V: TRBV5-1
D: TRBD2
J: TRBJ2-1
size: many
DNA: TGCGCCAGCACTACCGGGGGGGCCTACAATGAGCAGTTCTTC
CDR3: CASTTGGAYNEQFF

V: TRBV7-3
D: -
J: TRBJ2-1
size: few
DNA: TGTGCCAGCAGCTCCAGGTTATACAATGAGCAGTTCTTC
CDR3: CASSSRLYNEQFF

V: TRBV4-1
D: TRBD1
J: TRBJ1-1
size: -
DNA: TGCGCCAGCAGCCACCCGGGACAGGGGGGCACTGAAGCTTTCTTT
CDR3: CASSHPGQGGTEAFF

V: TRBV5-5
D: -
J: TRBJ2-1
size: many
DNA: TGTGCCAGCAGCCCCATCCCTTGGGACAATGAGCAGTTCTTC
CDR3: CASSPIPWDNEQFF

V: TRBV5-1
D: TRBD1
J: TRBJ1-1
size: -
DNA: TGCGCCAGCAGCTCCCCCCCGGGACAGGGTGTGGGGATGAACACTGAAGCTTTCTTT
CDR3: CASSSPPGQGVGMNTEAFF

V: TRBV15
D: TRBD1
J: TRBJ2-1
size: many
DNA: TGTGCCACCAGCAGGGCGACAGGGCTTTTTGGGAATGAGCAGTTCTTC
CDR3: CATSRATGLFGNEQFF

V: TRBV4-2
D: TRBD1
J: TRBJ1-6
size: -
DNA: TGTGCCAGCAGCTCGAGATCTTCCGGGACAGGGGGCGCCGGGCGCACCTATAATTCACCCCTCCACTTT
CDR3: CASSSRSSGTGGAGRTYNSPLHF

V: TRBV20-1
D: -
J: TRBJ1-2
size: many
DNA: TGCAGTGCTAGAGCCGGGACCGTCAGGGGCTACACCTTC
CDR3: CSARAGTVRGYTF

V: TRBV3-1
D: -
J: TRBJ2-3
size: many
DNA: TGTGCCAGCAGCCAGCGACTCTATCAGCCTGGCACAGATACGCAGTATTTT
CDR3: CASSQRLYQPGTDTQYF

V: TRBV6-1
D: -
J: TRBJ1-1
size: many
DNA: TGTGCCAGCAGTGAACAGGGTAGGACGAACACTGAAGCTTTCTTT
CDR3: CASSEQGRTNTEAFF

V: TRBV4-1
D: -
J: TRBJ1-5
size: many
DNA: TGCGCCAGCAGCCCTAATTGGAGGGCCCGCCAGCCCCAGCATTTT
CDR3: CASSPNWRARQPQHF

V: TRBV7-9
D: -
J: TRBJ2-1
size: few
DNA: TGTGCCAGCAGCTCGGGGGCCCACTCCTACAATGAGCAGTTCTTC
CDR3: CASSSGAHSYNEQFF

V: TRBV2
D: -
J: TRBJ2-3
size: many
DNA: TGTGCCAGCACTGTCGGAGGTCGTGCAGATACGCAGTATTTT
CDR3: CASTVGGRADTQYF

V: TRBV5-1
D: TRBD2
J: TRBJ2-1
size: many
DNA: TGCGCCAGCAGCTCACTAGCGGGGGGGCCGATTCGTAGAAATGAGCAGTTCTTC
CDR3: CASSSLAGGPIRRNEQFF

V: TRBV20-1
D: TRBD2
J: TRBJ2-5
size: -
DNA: TGCAGTGCTAGGACGGGGGGGGCCCGTAGTCGCCAAGAGACCCAGTACTTC
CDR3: CSARTGGARSRQETQYF